This entry lists 29 T cell receptor beta chains sequenced from one sample in a study of beta chain features in type 1 diabetes. The whole isolated RNA underwent reverse transcription, so sequencing captured expressed TCRB transcripts. Assay: immunoSEQ multiplex PCR; the TCRdb copy retains only in-frame clones and omits some. Altogether under 300,000 clones are present, 25% to 35% being singletons, with the ten largest covering under 5%. The sequenced sample consisted of central memory CD4+ T cells from blood. The receptors were gathered from a young man in good health.

This chain connects TRBV5-1 to TRBJ2-1; 13 bases line up with TRBD2. J lost 7 bases, V lost 3 bases, and 4 bases had no gene match. Germline-derived CDR1 and CDR2 are SGHRS and YFSETQ. The CDR3 loop spans 15 amino acids. This CDR3 is CASSSTSGGVNEQFF. The CDR3 nucleotides are TGCGCCAGCAGCTCAACTAGCGGGGGGGTAAATGAGCAGTTCTTC.

This clone came up many times. This CDR3 is CASSTGPDTEAFF. As DNA, the CDR3 is TGTGCCAGCTCCACTGGACCAGACACTGAAGCTTTCTTT. The chain couples TRBV18 to TRBJ1-1; no clear D gene. This CDR3 is built from 13 residues. V gave up 6 bases and J gave up 3 bases, with 11 bases separating them. The germline V gene encodes CDR1 KGHSH and CDR2 LQKENI.

This clone has a handful of counts. This rearrangement joins TRBV7-2 to TRBJ1-2; no clear D. This CDR3 spans 14 amino acids. The germline V and J ends were trimmed by 1 base and 4 bases, with 10 bases remaining between them. The germline gives CDR1 SGHTA, CDR2 FQGNSA. CDR3 DNA: TGTGCCAGCAGCTTAGAGGGCGTGGGCTATGGCTACACCTTC. Translated, it gives CASSLEGVGYGYTF.

A word on this clone: The sample holds other DNA sequences that translate to the same CDR3. The V gene is TRBV7-9, the J gene TRBJ1-5; TRBD1 matches at 9 bases. Germline CDR1 is SEHNR and CDR2 is FQNEAQ (reference sequence). V was clipped by 5 bases and J by 7 bases; unmatched bases: 9. The CDR3 loop spans 15 amino acids. CDR3 DNA: TGTGCCAGCAGCACGGGACAGGGTGAAGTGCAGCCCCAGCATTTT. This translates into CASSTGQGEVQPQHF.

The gene calls are TRBV11-2 and TRBJ2-3, with D unresolved. CDR1 is SGHAT, CDR2 FQNNGV, per germline. Trimming pared 3 bases from V and 1 base from J, leaving 5 bases between. The CDR3 spans 13 residues. The CDR3 nucleotides read TGTGCCAGCAGCTTCGACGGCACAGATACGCAGTATTTT. Translated: CASSFDGTDTQYF.

This clone was picked up a small number of times. The chain combines TRBV7-9 with TRBJ2-7, with 10 nucleotides matching TRBD2. This CDR3 contains 14 residues. J gave up 6 bases and V 6 bases, and 8 bases lay outside the gene matches. CDR1 SEHNR and CDR2 FQNEAQ come from the germline V gene (reference sequence). The CDR3 DNA reads as TGTGCCAGCAGGAACACTAGCGGGACCGGCGAGCAGTACTTC. Protein: CASRNTSGTGEQYF.

This clone showed up just a few times. The chain is built from TRBV5-1 and TRBJ2-3; possible D gene TRBD1, 7 bases. The length of the CDR3 is 15 residues. V shed 4 bases and J shed 1 base, with 13 bases lying between them. Germline assignment: CDR1 SGHRS and CDR2 YFSETQ. CDR3 in amino acids: CASSVGQRGTDTQYF. The CDR3, as DNA: TGCGCCAGCAGCGTGGGACAGCGGGGCACAGATACGCAGTATTTT.

CDR3 sequence: CASSVEGGRFGELFF. CDR3 bases: TGTGCCAGCAGCGTGGAGGGCGGGAGGTTCGGGGAGCTGTTTTTT. The rearrangement links TRBV9 to TRBJ2-2; 8 bases are a match to TRBD2. Losses at the gene ends were 2 bases for V and 7 bases for J; bases not matched to a gene: 7. Germline lookup yields CDR1 SGDLS and CDR2 YYNGEE. The CDR3 has 15 amino acids. Full variable domain (rest looked up from reference TRBV9 and TRBJ2-2): DSGVTQTPKHLITATGQRVTLRCSPRSGDLSVYWYQQSLDQGLQFLIQYYNGEERAKGNILERFSAQQFPDLHSELNLSSLELGDSALYFCASSVEGGRFGELFFGEGSRLTVL.

There are a few counts of this clone. The rearrangement joins TRBV28 to TRBJ1-1, with D maybe TRBD1 (5 bases). The CDR3 has 13 residues. The V end lost 7 bases, the J end lost 4 bases, and 13 bases lay between the germline ends. Germline V gene lookup returns CDR1 MDHEN and CDR2 SYDVKM. The CDR3, as DNA: TGTGCCAGCACCTCGACAGTCGTCACTGAAGCTTTCTTT. Amino acids: CASTSTVVTEAFF.

In nucleotides, the CDR3 is TGTGCCAATTCCACAACTAGCGGGAGGGTAGTGAACACAGATACGCAGTATTTT. Amino acid sequence: CANSTTSGRVVNTDTQYF. This chain uses TRBV19 with TRBJ2-3; 13 nucleotides line up with TRBD2. The CDR3 is made up of 18 amino acids. With V trimmed by 10 bases and J by 2 bases, 15 bases remained unmatched. The germline V gene encodes CDR1 LNHDA and CDR2 SQIVND (reference sequence).

The rearrangement joins TRBV9 to TRBJ1-5; D is possibly TRBD1 (6 bases). The CDR3 consists of 17 residues. Trimming shortened V by 4 bases and J by 2 bases, and 19 bases separated the two germline ends. The germline V gene encodes CDR1 SGDLS and CDR2 YYNGEE. The CDR3 here is CASSPSHGGLGNQPQHF. In DNA form, the CDR3 reads TGTGCCAGCAGCCCCTCTCACGGGGGCCTTGGCAATCAGCCCCAGCATTTT.

This clone was detected a few times. This chain connects TRBV11-2 to TRBJ1-2; perhaps TRBD1 as D (5 bases). The CDR3 is 12 amino acids. V was shortened by 5 bases and J by 6 bases, with 10 bases between the two germline ends. Germline V gene lookup returns CDR1 SGHAT and CDR2 FQNNGV. The DNA for the CDR3 is TGTGCCAGCAGCCCCTGGGGGGATGGCTACACCTTC. This translates into CASSPWGDGYTF.

This clone turned up a few times. This sample includes further DNA sequences coding for the same CDR3. The CDR3 loop reads CASSSISRTDNEQFF. Written as DNA, the CDR3 is TGTGCCAGCAGCTCAATTTCAAGGACGGACAATGAGCAGTTCTTC. This chain links TRBV11-2 with TRBJ2-1, with D hard to call. Germline V gene data show CDR1 as SGHAT and CDR2 as FQNNGV. CDR3 size: 15 residues. Trimming pared 4 bases from V and 5 bases from J, leaving 15 bases between.

In this sample, this clone turned up a few times. The V gene is TRBV27, the J gene TRBJ2-4, with D perhaps being TRBD1 or TRBD2 (6 bases each). CDR1 is MNHEY and CDR2 is SMNVEV in the germline V gene (reference sequence). V was clipped by 5 bases and J by 5 bases, with 16 bases between them. CDR3 length: 15 amino acids. The CDR3 here is CASSVGAGGENIQYF. The CDR3 coding sequence is TGTGCCAGCAGTGTGGGGGCCGGCGGGGAAAACATTCAGTACTTC.

This clone was found a few times. The rearrangement joins TRBV7-2 to TRBJ2-1, with TRBD2 identical over 7 bases. The CDR3 sequence is 13 residues long. J lost 9 bases, V lost 5 bases, and 7 bases had no gene match. CDR1 and CDR2 from the germline V gene are SGHTA and FQGNSA. The CDR3 loop reads CASSPGLEGEQFF. CDR3 sequence (DNA): TGTGCCAGCAGCCCAGGACTAGAGGGTGAGCAGTTCTTC. The full variable domain, with the rest looked up from reference TRBV7-2 and TRBJ2-1, is GAGVSQSPSNKVTEKGKDVELRCDPISGHTALYWYRQSLGQGLEFLIYFQGNSAPDKSGLPSDRFSAERTGGSVSTLTIQRTQQEDSAVYLCASSPGLEGEQFFGPGTRLTVL.

This rearrangement joins TRBV15 to TRBJ2-1; 9 bases are a match to TRBD2. From germline, CDR1 is LNHNV and CDR2 YYDKDF (reference sequence). The CDR3 is 15 amino acids. V gave up 0 bases and J gave up 7 bases; unmatched junction bases: 4. CDR3 in DNA: TGTGCCACCAGCAGAGATAGCGGGAGAATAAATGAGCAGTTCTTC. It codes for CATSRDSGRINEQFF. The whole variable domain, remainder taken from reference TRBV15 and TRBJ2-1, is DAMVIQNPRYQVTQFGKPVTLSCSQTLNHNVMYWYQQKSSQAPKLLFHYYDKDFNNEADTPDNFQSRRPNTSFCFLDIRSPGLGDTAMYLCATSRDSGRINEQFFGPGTRLTVL.

The rearrangement joins TRBV5-6 to TRBJ1-1, with D unresolved. The germline V and J ends were trimmed by 2 bases and 3 bases, with 14 bases remaining between them. The germline gives CDR1 SGHDT, CDR2 YYEEEE. The CDR3 is 15 amino acids. In DNA form, the CDR3 reads TGTGCCAGCAGCTTCTATTGGACGGGCGACACTGAAGCTTTCTTT. Translation gives CASSFYWTGDTEAFF.

This clone was counted between two and nine times. The V call is TRBV28, the J call TRBJ2-6, with D unclear. CDR3 length equals 15 residues. V was cut by 7 bases and J by 0 bases, with 10 bases left in between. Germline V gives CDR1 MDHEN, CDR2 SYDVKM. This chain's CDR3 is CASIQSASGANVLTF. CDR3 DNA: TGTGCCAGCATACAGTCGGCCTCTGGGGCCAACGTCCTGACTTTC.

This clone showed up many times. The chain uses TRBV7-2 and TRBJ2-3; the match to TRBD1 covers 8 bases. The CDR3 consists of 16 residues. Germline CDR1 reads SGHTA; CDR2 reads FQGNSA. V was clipped by 1 base and J by 3 bases; unmatched bases: 6. The DNA of the CDR3 is TGTGCCAGCAGCTTAGTTCGACAGGGGCCGACAGATACGCAGTATTTT. This codes for CASSLVRQGPTDTQYF.

This clone was counted only a few times. V and J are TRBV10-2 and TRBJ2-2; D not resolved. V was clipped by 3 bases and J by 1 base, with 3 bases between them. In germline, CDR1 is WSHSY, CDR2 SAAADI. The CDR3 loop spans 13 amino acids. The CDR3 sequence is CASSEQNTGELFF. Written as DNA, the CDR3 is TGCGCCAGCAGTGAACAGAACACCGGGGAGCTGTTTTTT.

J is TRBJ2-5 and V is TRBV25-1, with 9 bases lining up with TRBD1. Germline V gene sequence: CDR1 MGHDK, CDR2 SYGVNS. CDR3 length: 15 amino acids. J lost 3 bases, V lost 3 bases, and 5 bases had no gene match. In nucleotides, the CDR3 is TGTGCCAGCAGTGACCCCGGGACAGGGAAAGAGACCCAGTACTTC. Protein: CASSDPGTGKETQYF.

This chain links TRBV7-9 with TRBJ2-7; perhaps TRBD1 as D (6 bases). The germline V and J ends were trimmed by 1 base and 0 bases, with 13 bases remaining between them. Germline loops: CDR1 SEHNR, CDR2 FQNEAQ (reference sequence). This CDR3 comprises 16 residues. CDR3 protein: CASSLDGGLSSYEQYF. DNA for the CDR3: TGTGCCAGCAGCTTAGATGGGGGCCTCAGCTCCTACGAGCAGTACTTC.

The sample holds a few counts of this clone. Distinct nucleotide sequences in the sample also encode this CDR3. V is TRBV7-8 and J is TRBJ2-5, with unresolved D. Germline V gene lookup returns CDR1 SGHVS and CDR2 FQNEAQ. The CDR3 loop spans 13 amino acids. V lost 3 bases to trimming and J lost 2 bases, with 7 bases between them. CDR3 protein: CASSFGQQETQYF. In DNA form, the CDR3 reads TGTGCCAGCAGCTTTGGCCAGCAAGAGACCCAGTACTTC.

The chain joins TRBV9 to TRBJ2-3; 11 nucleotides match TRBD2. Germline loops: CDR1 SGDLS, CDR2 YYNGEE. V lost 0 bases to trimming and J lost 4 bases; unmatched junction nucleotides: 4. The CDR3 extends over 16 amino acids. In DNA form, the CDR3 reads TGTGCCAGCAGCGTAGAGGATAGCGGGAGGGCAGATACGCAGTATTTT. This gives the protein CASSVEDSGRADTQYF. Looking up the rest from reference TRBV9 and TRBJ2-3 gives the full variable domain: DSGVTQTPKHLITATGQRVTLRCSPRSGDLSVYWYQQSLDQGLQFLIQYYNGEERAKGNILERFSAQQFPDLHSELNLSSLELGDSALYFCASSVEDSGRADTQYFGPGTRLTVL.

The chain joins TRBV7-9 to TRBJ1-2; possible D gene TRBD1, 6 bases. This CDR3 has 13 amino acids. The V gene lost 4 bases and the J gene lost 4 bases, with 10 bases spanning the gap. CDR1 is SEHNR, CDR2 FQNEAQ, per germline (reference sequence). CDR3 sequence (DNA): TGTGCCAGCAGCTCGTCGGACAGCTATGGCTACACCTTC. This sequence encodes CASSSSDSYGYTF.

This clone occurred a few times. This chain uses TRBV7-6 with TRBJ2-5; the match to TRBD2 covers 7 bases. V gave up 8 bases and J gave up 2 bases; unmatched junction bases: 8. Germline-derived CDR1 and CDR2 are SGHVS and FNYEAQ. The CDR3 spans 14 residues. The CDR3 DNA reads as TGTGCCAGCGGGAGGACTAGTGGGCAAGAGACCCAGTACTTC. Translated: CASGRTSGQETQYF.

The chain is built from TRBV7-9 and TRBJ2-7; 10 bases are shared with TRBD1. This CDR3 comprises 16 residues. Per the germline V gene, CDR1 is SEHNR and CDR2 is FQNEAQ (reference sequence). The V and J ends lost 7 bases and 5 bases, in that order; junction bases with no gene match: 14. The CDR3 loop is CASTSIGGQGSNEQYF. The CDR3 coding sequence is TGTGCCAGCACCAGCATCGGGGGACAGGGGTCCAACGAGCAGTACTTC.

The chain combines TRBV15 with TRBJ2-7; 8 positions agree with TRBD1. The germline gives CDR1 LNHNV, CDR2 YYDKDF (reference sequence). CDR3 length: 15 residues. The V and J ends lost 4 bases and 2 bases, in that order; junction bases with no gene match: 7. CDR3 DNA sequence: TGTGCCACCAGCATTCACAGGGGGAGTCCCTACGAGCAGTACTTC. Amino acids: CATSIHRGSPYEQYF.

This sequence joins TRBV19 and TRBJ2-6, with 12 positions matching TRBD2. With 3 bases clipped from V and 4 bases from J, the junction kept 10 bases outside the gene matches. The length of the CDR3 is 19 residues. Germline V lookup: CDR1 LNHDA, CDR2 SQIVND (reference sequence). CDR3 in DNA: TGTGCCAGTAGTATGACTAGCGGGAGCACCTTATCCGGGGCCAACGTCCTGACTTTC. Translation: CASSMTSGSTLSGANVLTF.